The 26 T cell receptor beta chains listed next were all sequenced from one sample in a study of blood T cells in healthy people across ages. A second PCR of about 7 to 12 cycles used a sample-barcoded 5' primer and a J-beta primer mix. TCRdb itself ran the 5' RACE reads through MiXCR, one entry per CDR3 protein. The repertoire holds approximately 360,000 distinct CDR3 sequences, with about 55% as singletons. The sample comprised blood. The receptors derive from a man aged 55-75 years in good health.

The V call is TRBV7-9, the J call TRBJ2-7; no clear D gene. Trimming removed 5 bases at V and 2 bases at J, with 13 bases between. The CDR3 loop spans 14 amino acids. Germline V gene data show CDR1 as SEHNR and CDR2 as FQNEAQ (reference sequence). CDR3 nucleotide sequence: TGTGCCAGCAGCCCTAGGACGCTAACCTACGAGCAGTACTTC. Translated, it gives CASSPRTLTYEQYF.

This clonotype was counted a few times. The chain recombines TRBV9 with TRBJ2-7, with 8 bases fitting TRBD1. CDR1 SGDLS and CDR2 YYNGEE come from the germline V gene. Trimming cost V 4 bases and J 3 bases; bases outside gene matches: 9. The CDR3 runs 15 residues. The CDR3 is CASSPSDRALYEQYF. CDR3 DNA sequence: TGTGCCAGCAGCCCGTCGGACAGGGCCCTCTACGAGCAGTACTTC.

This clonotype came up many times. J is TRBJ2-6 and V is TRBV12-3 or TRBV12-4; the match to TRBD1 covers 8 bases. Losses at the gene ends were 4 bases for V and 0 bases for J; bases not matched to a gene: 2. This CDR3 region has 16 residues. The chain's CDR3 is CASSSTGGSGANVLTF. DNA of the CDR3: TGTGCCAGCAGTTCCACAGGGGGCTCTGGGGCCAACGTCCTGACTTTC.

V usage is TRBV20-1 and J usage is TRBJ2-5; weak D call: TRBD1 (7 bases). Per the germline V gene, CDR1 is DFQATT and CDR2 is SNEGSKA (reference sequence). This CDR3 contains 17 residues. The V end lost 8 bases, the J end lost 2 bases, and 27 bases lay between the germline ends. CDR3 in DNA: TGCAGTTGCCATCCCGCCGGGGGCGGCAGGGGGCAAGAGACCCAGTACTTC. Translating it yields CSCHPAGGGRGQETQYF.

This clonotype occurred a few times. This chain links TRBV11-2 with TRBJ2-5, with 8 bases fitting TRBD2. This CDR3 comprises 16 residues. Per germline, CDR1 SGHAT and CDR2 FQNNGV. V was clipped by 3 bases and J by 2 bases; unmatched bases: 8. CDR3 bases: TGTGCCAGCAGCTTCTTCGAAACGGGGGGGCAAGAGACCCAGTACTTC. Its translation is CASSFFETGGQETQYF.

V usage is TRBV7-2 and J usage is TRBJ1-4; possible D gene TRBD1, 5 bases. Trimming shortened V by 3 bases and J by 5 bases, and 10 bases separated the two germline ends. CDR3 size: 14 residues. Germline V lookup: CDR1 SGHTA, CDR2 FQGNSA. The CDR3 protein is CASSFPGINEKLFF. In DNA, the CDR3 is TGTGCCAGCAGCTTCCCAGGGATAAATGAAAAACTGTTTTTT.

V and J are TRBV4-1 and TRBJ2-1; D is possibly TRBD1 or TRBD2 (6 bases each). Germline V lookup: CDR1 MGHRA, CDR2 YSYEKL. V shed 1 base and J shed 3 bases, with 13 bases lying between them. This CDR3 comprises 16 residues. The CDR3, as DNA: TGCGCCAGCAGCCAAGGTACAGGGACTGGCTACAATGAGCAGTTCTTC. Its translation: CASSQGTGTGYNEQFF.

This clonotype was recorded many times. V usage is TRBV30 and J usage is TRBJ2-3; no definite D call. Germline V CDR1 and CDR2: GTSNPN, SVGIG (reference sequence). This CDR3 contains 14 residues. V was cut by 0 bases and J by 6 bases, with 13 bases left in between. The CDR3 coding sequence is TGTGCCTGGAGTGTGGGCAGAAAGGTTGATACGCAGTATTTT. Translation: CAWSVGRKVDTQYF. The entire variable domain, with the rest obtained from reference TRBV30 and TRBJ2-3, is as follows: SQTIHQWPATLVQPVGSPLSLECTVEGTSNPNLYWYRQAAGRGLQLLFYSVGIGQISSEVPQNLSASRPQDRQFILSSKKLLLSDSGFYLCAWSVGRKVDTQYFGPGTRLTVL.

The chain links TRBV28 to TRBJ2-1, with D possibly being TRBD1 (7 bases). This CDR3 contains 14 residues. Trimming pared 10 bases from V and 7 bases from J, leaving 20 bases between. The germline V gene has CDR1 MDHEN and CDR2 SYDVKM. CDR3 nucleotide sequence: TGTGCCACGAAGGGGGGACAGCTACTAAATGAGCAGTTCTTC. Translating it yields CATKGGQLLNEQFF.

This chain uses TRBV2 with TRBJ2-1; 7 bases are a match to TRBD1. V lost 4 bases and J lost 6; bases outside the gene matches: 6. Germline CDR1 SNHLY, CDR2 FYNNEI. The length of the CDR3 is 14 residues. CDR3 region: CASSAGTGANEQFF. CDR3 DNA: TGTGCCAGCAGTGCGGGCACAGGGGCCAATGAGCAGTTCTTC. The complete variable domain, with remaining parts taken from reference TRBV2 and TRBJ2-1, reads EPEVTQTPSHQVTQMGQEVILRCVPISNHLYFYWYRQILGQKVEFLVSFYNNEISEKSEIFDDQFSVERPDGSNFTLKIRSTKLEDSAMYFCASSAGTGANEQFFGPGTRLTVL.

The rearrangement joins TRBV29-1 to TRBJ2-1; maybe TRBD1 (6 bases). Germline assignment: CDR1 SQVTM and CDR2 ANQGSEA. The CDR3 is 16 residues long. Trimming removed 7 bases from V and 0 bases from J, with 19 bases in between. CDR3 sequence reads: CSAKASGTISYNEQFF. DNA for the CDR3: TGCAGCGCCAAGGCGTCCGGGACAATCTCCTACAATGAGCAGTTCTTC.

This sequence joins TRBV7-3 and TRBJ1-2, with 9 bases fitting TRBD1. Germline CDR1 and CDR2: SGHTA and FQGTGA. The CDR3 totals 14 residues. The V segment lost 5 bases and the J segment 7 bases; nucleotides outside the gene matches: 8. Written as DNA, the CDR3 is TGTGCCAGCAGCCCACAGGGGGCTGGGGGTGGCTACACCTTC. It is translated as CASSPQGAGGGYTF.

This clonotype has only one observation. The chain joins TRBV29-1 to TRBJ2-2; D may be TRBD2 (5 bases). The V and J ends lost 3 bases and 0 bases respectively, with 5 bases between them. This CDR3 comprises 13 residues. Germline assignment: CDR1 SQVTM and CDR2 ANQGSEA. The CDR3 nucleotides read TGCAGCGTTGAGCGGGCGAACACCGGGGAGCTGTTTTTT. Translated: CSVERANTGELFF.

The chain links TRBV9 to TRBJ2-1; D is perhaps TRBD2 (6 bases). Trimming cost V 4 bases and J 5 bases, with 13 bases left between them. Germline CDR1 reads SGDLS; CDR2 reads YYNGEE. This CDR3 has 14 amino acids. The CDR3 reads CASSPGGTNNEQFF. As DNA, the CDR3 is TGTGCCAGCAGCCCCGGGGGAACCAACAATGAGCAGTTCTTC.

V gene TRBV7-2 combines with J gene TRBJ2-5; no reliable D call. Germline V lookup: CDR1 SGHTA, CDR2 FQGNSA. V was clipped by 2 bases and J by 3 bases, with 13 bases between them. This CDR3 comprises 15 residues. This CDR3 reads CASSLNGHREETQYF. DNA for the CDR3: TGTGCCAGCAGCTTAAACGGGCACCGCGAAGAGACCCAGTACTTC.

This clonotype has a single count. This rearrangement joins TRBV9 to TRBJ2-1; 9 nucleotides agree with TRBD1. CDR3 length: 18 amino acids. Germline V CDR1 and CDR2: SGDLS, YYNGEE. With 3 bases clipped from V and 4 bases from J, the junction kept 14 bases outside the gene matches. The DNA of the CDR3 is TGTGCCAGCAGCGCCTCCGGGACAGGGAGTACCAATTACAATGAGCAGTTCTTC. Translated, it gives CASSASGTGSTNYNEQFF.

The gene calls are TRBV27 and TRBJ2-7, with D unclear. The end of the DNA is better explained by TRBJ2-5, so the J call may be wrong. Germline assignment: CDR1 MNHEY and CDR2 SMNVEV (reference sequence). The CDR3 runs to 15 residues. CDR3 DNA: TGTGCCAGCAGTTTAATTGGACGGCCGAGGGAGACCCAGTACTTC. It translates to CASSLIGRPRETQYF.

This chain links TRBV6-6 with TRBJ1-2, with no clear D. This CDR3 has 12 residues. Germline-derived CDR1 and CDR2 are MNHNY and SVGAGI (reference sequence). Between the trimmed V and J ends, which lost 5 bases and 8 bases, there was a span of 12 bases. CDR3: CASSPTQGGYTF. The CDR3 DNA is TGTGCCAGCAGTCCGACCCAAGGGGGCTACACCTTC.

The chain carries TRBV7-2 and TRBJ2-3; D may correspond to TRBD1 or TRBD2 (6 bases each). V was trimmed by 6 bases and J by 6 bases, leaving 13 bases between them. Germline V lookup: CDR1 SGHTA, CDR2 FQGNSA. There are 13 residues in the CDR3. CDR3 sequence (DNA): TGTGCCAGCAGTACAGGGACTTCGGATACGCAGTATTTT. This encodes CASSTGTSDTQYF.

The J gene is TRBJ2-7, the V gene TRBV20-1, with 8 positions matching TRBD1. The CDR3 extends over 15 amino acids. Trimming at V came to 6 bases and at J to 4 bases, leaving 14 bases not matched to a gene. CDR1 is DFQATT and CDR2 is SNEGSKA in the germline V gene (reference sequence). DNA of the CDR3: TGCAGTGCCCGCCCCCGGGGGACAGGACCTTACGAGCAGTACTTC. Protein sequence: CSARPRGTGPYEQYF.

V gene TRBV6-6 combines with J gene TRBJ2-3; no firm D call. Germline lookup yields CDR1 MNHNY and CDR2 SVGAGI (reference sequence). V was pared by 0 bases and J by 5 bases, with 6 bases between. This CDR3 region has 13 residues. The CDR3: CASSYSVRDTQYF. The CDR3 DNA reads as TGTGCCAGCAGTTACTCGGTTAGAGATACGCAGTATTTT.

The gene calls are TRBV24-1 and TRBJ2-3; 13 nucleotides match TRBD2. The CDR3 spans 18 residues. Germline-derived CDR1 and CDR2 are KGHDR and SFDVKD. V trimming: 5 bases; J trimming: 3 bases; junction bases outside the gene matches: 10. The CDR3 loop reads CATSGRTSGRWWTDTQYF. CDR3 in DNA: TGTGCCACCAGTGGTCGGACTAGCGGGAGATGGTGGACAGATACGCAGTATTTT.

The V and J genes are TRBV7-2 and TRBJ2-1, with D maybe TRBD1 (6 bases). Trimming removed 5 bases at V and 12 bases at J, with 14 bases between. The CDR3 has 12 amino acids. CDR1 is SGHTA and CDR2 is FQGNSA in the germline V gene. The CDR3 spells CASSPRTATQFF. The DNA of the CDR3 is TGTGCCAGCAGCCCGAGGACAGCCACGCAGTTCTTC. Combining the CDR3 with reference TRBV7-2 and TRBJ2-1 gives the whole variable domain GAGVSQSPSNKVTEKGKDVELRCDPISGHTALYWYRQSLGQGLEFLIYFQGNSAPDKSGLPSDRFSAERTGGSVSTLTIQRTQQEDSAVYLCASSPRTATQFFGPGTRLTVL.

This clonotype has just a few counts. The gene calls are TRBV7-8 and TRBJ2-1; D is ambiguous. Trimming took off 8 bases at V and 6 bases at J, with 11 bases between the two ends. CDR1 SGHVS and CDR2 FQNEAQ come from the germline V gene. This CDR3 is 12 amino acids long. The CDR3 DNA reads TGTGCCAGCGGCGGCTTGGGCAATGAGCAGTTCTTC. It encodes CASGGLGNEQFF.

J is TRBJ2-5 and V is TRBV11-3; 9 positions match TRBD2. CDR3 length: 16 residues. CDR1 is SGHNT and CDR2 is YENEEA in the germline V gene. V gave up 1 base and J gave up 3 bases; unmatched junction bases: 6. The CDR3 nucleotides are TGTGCCAGCAGCTTAGGCCTAGTAGCGGGGGAAGAGACCCAGTACTTC. It is translated as CASSLGLVAGEETQYF.

This rearrangement joins TRBV5-1 to TRBJ2-1; 12 bases match TRBD2. The better agreement between TRBJ2-7 and the DNA end casts doubt on the J call. Germline-derived CDR1 and CDR2 are SGHRS and YFSETQ. The CDR3 has 18 residues. The CDR3 spells CASSPEPRLAGVYNEQYF. In nucleotides, the CDR3 is TGCGCCAGCAGCCCGGAGCCTAGACTAGCGGGGGTATACAATGAGCAGTACTTC.